The clone carrying this T cell receptor (beta chain) counts as medium-sized by frequency. The antigen remains unidentified. The sample belongs to a study of T cells in severe cutaneous drug reactions. General study points: One public TCRbeta CDR3 appeared in all seven blister samples, averaging approximately 14%.

Germline V gene data show CDR1 as MDHEN and CDR2 as SYDVKM. This CDR3 has 13 residues. The patients sequenced had a carbamazepine-induced Stevens-Johnson syndrome or toxic epidermal necrolysis reaction. Blood repertoires came from a few Han Chinese and six or seven European CBZ-SJS/TEN patients. TCR subtype-specific primers in iRepertoire multiplex PCR prepared libraries for bulk and single-cell sequencing. TCRdb reprocessed the multiplex PCR reads; each CDR3 protein has one entry and no DNA is given. Listed are under 2,000 distinct CDR3 sequences; less than 35% falls within the top ten. The TCR comes from a human donor with Stevens-Johnson syndrome, a severe cutaneous drug reaction. V gene TRBV28 combines with J gene TRBJ2-5. The sample consisted of PBMCs. The CDR3 spells CASSSKFRETQYF. The full variable domain, its missing parts supplied by reference TRBV28 and TRBJ2-5, is DVKVTQSSRYLVKRTGEKVFLECVQDMDHENMFWYRQDPGLGLRLIYFSYDVKMKEKGDIPEGYSVSREKKERFSLILESASTNQTSMYLCASSSKFRETQYFGPGTRLLVL.